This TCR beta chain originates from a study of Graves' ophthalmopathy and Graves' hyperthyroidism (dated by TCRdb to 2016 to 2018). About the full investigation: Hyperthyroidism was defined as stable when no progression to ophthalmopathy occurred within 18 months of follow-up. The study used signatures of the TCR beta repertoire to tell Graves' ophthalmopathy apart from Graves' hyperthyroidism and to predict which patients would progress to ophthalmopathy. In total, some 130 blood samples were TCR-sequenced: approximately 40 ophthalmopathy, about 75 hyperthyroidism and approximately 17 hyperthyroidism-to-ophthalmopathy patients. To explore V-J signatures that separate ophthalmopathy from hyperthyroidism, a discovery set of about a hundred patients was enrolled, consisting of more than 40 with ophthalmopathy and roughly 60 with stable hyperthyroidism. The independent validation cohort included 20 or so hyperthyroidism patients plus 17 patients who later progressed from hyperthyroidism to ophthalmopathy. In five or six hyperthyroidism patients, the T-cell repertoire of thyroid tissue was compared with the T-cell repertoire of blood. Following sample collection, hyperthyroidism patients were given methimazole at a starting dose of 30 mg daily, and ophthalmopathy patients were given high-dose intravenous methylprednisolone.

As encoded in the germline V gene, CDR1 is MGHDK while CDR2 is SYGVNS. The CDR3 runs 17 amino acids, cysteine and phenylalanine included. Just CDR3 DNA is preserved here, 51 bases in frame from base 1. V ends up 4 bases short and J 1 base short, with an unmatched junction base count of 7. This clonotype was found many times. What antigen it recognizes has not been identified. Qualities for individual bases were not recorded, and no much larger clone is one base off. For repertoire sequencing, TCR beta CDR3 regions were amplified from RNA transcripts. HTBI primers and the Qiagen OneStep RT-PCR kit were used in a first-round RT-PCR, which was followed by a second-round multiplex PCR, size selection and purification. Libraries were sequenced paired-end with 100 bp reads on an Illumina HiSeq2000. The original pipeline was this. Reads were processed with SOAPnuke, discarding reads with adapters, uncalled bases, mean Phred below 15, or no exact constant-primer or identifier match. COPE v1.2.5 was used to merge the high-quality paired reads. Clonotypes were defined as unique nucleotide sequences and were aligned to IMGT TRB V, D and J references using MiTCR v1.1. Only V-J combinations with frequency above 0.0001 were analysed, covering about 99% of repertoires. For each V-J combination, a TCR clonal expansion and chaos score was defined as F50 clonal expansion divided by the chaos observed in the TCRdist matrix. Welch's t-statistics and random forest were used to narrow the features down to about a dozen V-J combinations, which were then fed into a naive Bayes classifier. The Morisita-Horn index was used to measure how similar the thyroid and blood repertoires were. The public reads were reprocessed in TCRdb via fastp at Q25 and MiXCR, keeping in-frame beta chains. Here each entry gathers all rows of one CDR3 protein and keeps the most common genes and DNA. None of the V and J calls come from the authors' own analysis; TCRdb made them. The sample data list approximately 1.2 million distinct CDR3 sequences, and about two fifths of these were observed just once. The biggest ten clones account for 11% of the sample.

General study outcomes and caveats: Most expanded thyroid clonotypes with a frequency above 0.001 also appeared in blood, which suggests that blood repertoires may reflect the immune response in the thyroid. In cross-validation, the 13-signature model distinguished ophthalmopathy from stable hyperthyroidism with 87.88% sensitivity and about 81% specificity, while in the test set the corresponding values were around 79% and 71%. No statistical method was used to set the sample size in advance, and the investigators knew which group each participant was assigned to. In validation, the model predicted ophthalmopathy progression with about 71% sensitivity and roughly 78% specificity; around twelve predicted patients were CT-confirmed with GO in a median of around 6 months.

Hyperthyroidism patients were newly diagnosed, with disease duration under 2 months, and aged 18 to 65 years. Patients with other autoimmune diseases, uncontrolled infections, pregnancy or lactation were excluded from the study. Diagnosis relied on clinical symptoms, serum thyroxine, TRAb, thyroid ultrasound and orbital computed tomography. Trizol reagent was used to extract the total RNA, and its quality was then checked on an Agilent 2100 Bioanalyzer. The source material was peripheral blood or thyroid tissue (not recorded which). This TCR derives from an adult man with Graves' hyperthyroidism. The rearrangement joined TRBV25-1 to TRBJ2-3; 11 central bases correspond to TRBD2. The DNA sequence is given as TGTGCCAGCAGTGTGGGTAGCGGGGGGGTTGGCACAGATACGCAGTATTTT. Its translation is CASSVGSGGVGTDTQYF. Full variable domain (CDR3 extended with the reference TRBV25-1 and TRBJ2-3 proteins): EADIYQTPRYLVIGTGKKITLECSQTMGHDKMYWYQQDPGMELHLIHYSYGVNSTEKGDLSSESTVSRIRTEHFPLTLESARPSHTSQYLCASSVGSGGVGTDTQYFGPGTRLTVL.